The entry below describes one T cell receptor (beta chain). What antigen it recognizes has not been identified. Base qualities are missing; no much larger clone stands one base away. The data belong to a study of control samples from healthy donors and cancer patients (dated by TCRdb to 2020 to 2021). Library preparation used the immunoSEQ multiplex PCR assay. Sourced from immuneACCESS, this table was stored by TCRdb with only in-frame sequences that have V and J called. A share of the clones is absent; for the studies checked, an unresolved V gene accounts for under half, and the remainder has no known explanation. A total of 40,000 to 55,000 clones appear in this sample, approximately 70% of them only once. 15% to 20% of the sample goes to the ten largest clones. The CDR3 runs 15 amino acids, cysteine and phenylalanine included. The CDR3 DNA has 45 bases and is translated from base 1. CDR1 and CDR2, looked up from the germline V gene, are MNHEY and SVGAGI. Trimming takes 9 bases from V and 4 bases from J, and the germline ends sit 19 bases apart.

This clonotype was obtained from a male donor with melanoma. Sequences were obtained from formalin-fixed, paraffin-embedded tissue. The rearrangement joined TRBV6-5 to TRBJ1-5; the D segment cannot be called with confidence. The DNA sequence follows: TGTGCCAGTCGGACTGCCTTCCCCTTTAATCAGCCCCAGCATTTT. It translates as CASRTAFPFNQPQHF.